These 29 T cell receptor beta chains were sequenced from one sample in a study of T cells after yellow fever vaccination. One entry per CDR3 protein results from TCRdb running MiXCR on the 5' RACE reads. The data hold fewer than 400,000 distinct CDR3 sequences, with about 10% observed a single time. The sample here was CD4+ T cells sorted from PBMCs, taken 45 days after the yellow fever booster vaccination. Receptors were obtained from a man aged 18 to 30 who received the YFV17D yellow fever vaccine.

The rearrangement links TRBV30 to TRBJ2-3; 8 nucleotides match TRBD2. Germline values: CDR1 GTSNPN, CDR2 SVGIG (reference sequence). Unmatched junction bases numbered 7, after V lost 0 bases and J lost 5 bases. CDR3 length: 15 amino acids. CDR3 loop: CAWSVIAGRGDTQYF. Written as DNA, the CDR3 is TGTGCCTGGAGTGTAATAGCGGGGCGAGGAGATACGCAGTATTTT. The full variable domain, its missing parts supplied by reference TRBV30 and TRBJ2-3, is SQTIHQWPATLVQPVGSPLSLECTVEGTSNPNLYWYRQAAGRGLQLLFYSVGIGQISSEVPQNLSASRPQDRQFILSSKKLLLSDSGFYLCAWSVIAGRGDTQYFGPGTRLTVL.

This chain joins TRBV5-1 and TRBJ2-3; D gene ambiguous. Germline CDR1 SGHRS, CDR2 YFSETQ. This CDR3 is 16 amino acids long. V was pared by 0 bases and J by 4 bases, with 15 bases between. CDR3 DNA: TGCGCCAGCAGCTTGGAGGTTGAAAGATACGCAGATACGCAGTATTTT. Translating it yields CASSLEVERYADTQYF. Based on the CDR3 plus reference TRBV5-1 and TRBJ2-3, the full variable domain is KAGVTQTPRYLIKTRGQQVTLSCSPISGHRSVSWYQQTPGQGLQFLFEYFSETQRNKGNFPGRFSGRQFSNSRSEMNVSTLELGDSALYLCASSLEVERYADTQYFGPGTRLTVL.

This clonotype came up a few times. This chain links TRBV9 with TRBJ2-7; 9 positions agree with TRBD1. CDR3 length equals 12 residues. Losses at the gene ends were 2 bases for V and 8 bases for J; bases not matched to a gene: 2. Germline values: CDR1 SGDLS, CDR2 YYNGEE. This chain's CDR3 is CASSVTGGKQYF. CDR3 sequence (DNA): TGTGCCAGCAGCGTGACAGGGGGAAAGCAGTACTTC.

This clonotype turned up a few times. V gene TRBV5-1 combines with J gene TRBJ2-3; D gene unclear. The CDR3 has 14 amino acids. CDR1 and CDR2 (germline): SGHRS, YFSETQ. V dropped 3 bases and J dropped 0 bases, with 8 bases sitting between them. The CDR3 sequence: CASSSITSTDTQYF. CDR3 sequence (DNA): TGCGCCAGCAGCTCCATTACTAGCACAGATACGCAGTATTTT.

This clonotype showed up just a few times. The chain links TRBV12-3 or TRBV12-4 to TRBJ2-7, with TRBD2 matching 7 bases. This CDR3 comprises 13 residues. After removal of 3 bases from V and 7 bases from J, the junction contained 6 bases not matched to a gene. CDR3 nucleotides: TGTGCCAGCAGTTTTGTCCCCGGGGGGGAGCAGTACTTC. Translating gives CASSFVPGGEQYF.

The table lists this clonotype with a few counts. The chain couples TRBV4-3 to TRBJ2-7, with 9 bases identical to TRBD2. The CDR3 consists of 16 residues. Germline assignment: CDR1 LGHNA and CDR2 YSLEER. With V trimmed by 3 bases and J by 5 bases, 11 bases remained unmatched. CDR3 bases: TGCGCCAGCAGCCAGGGTAGCGGGGGCCCTCGGGACGAGCAGTACTTC. Translation: CASSQGSGGPRDEQYF.

In its sample, this clonotype was seen many times. The V and J genes are TRBV7-9 and TRBJ1-5, with D perhaps TRBD1 (5 bases). The CDR3 totals 13 residues. CDR1 and CDR2 (germline): SEHNR, FQNEAQ (reference sequence). Trimming cost V 5 bases and J 7 bases, with 12 bases left between them. CDR3 in DNA: TGTGCCAGCAGCCCCCGGCGGGGGCAGCCCCAGCATTTT. Protein: CASSPRRGQPQHF. The whole variable domain, remainder taken from reference TRBV7-9 and TRBJ1-5, is DTGVSQNPRHKITKRGQNVTFRCDPISEHNRLYWYRQTLGQGPEFLTYFQNEAQLEKSRLLSDRFSAERPKGSFSTLEIQRTEQGDSAMYLCASSPRRGQPQHFGDGTRLSIL.

The rearrangement links TRBV9 to TRBJ1-1; D gene uncertain. The germline V and J ends were trimmed by 3 bases and 5 bases, with 8 bases remaining between them. CDR1 is SGDLS, CDR2 YYNGEE, per germline. This CDR3 contains 12 residues. CDR3 DNA: TGTGCCAGCAGCGCCCTAGAGACTGAAGCTTTCTTT. Encoded protein: CASSALETEAFF.

The rearrangement joins TRBV12-3 or TRBV12-4 to TRBJ1-1; D is undetermined. The CDR3 consists of 13 residues. The V gene lost 5 bases and the J gene lost 8 bases, with 15 bases spanning the gap. Here the CDR3 DNA reads TGTGCCAGCAGTCCGGGGTCGTTCATCGAAGCTTTCTTT. This encodes CASSPGSFIEAFF.

V usage is TRBV7-3 and J usage is TRBJ1-4; D is unclear. Trimming removed 5 bases at V and 5 bases at J, with 9 bases between. This CDR3 contains 13 residues. Per germline, CDR1 SGHTA and CDR2 FQGTGA. CDR3 coding DNA: TGTGCCAGCAGCCGAGGGATGAATGAAAAACTGTTTTTT. It encodes CASSRGMNEKLFF. The full variable domain, completed using reference TRBV7-3 and TRBJ1-4, is GAGVSQTPSNKVTEKGKYVELRCDPISGHTALYWYRQSLGQGPEFLIYFQGTGAADDSGLPNDRFFAVRPEGSVSTLKIQRTERGDSAVYLCASSRGMNEKLFFGSGTQLSVL.

This clonotype was counted a few times. This rearrangement joins TRBV10-3 to TRBJ1-2; D remains ambiguous. The CDR3 runs to 15 residues. Deletions cut 2 bases from V and 2 bases from J, with 12 bases between. In germline, CDR1 is ENHRY, CDR2 SYGVKD. For the CDR3, the DNA is TGTGCCATCAGTGAGGTGCAGCTAGGGAACTATGGCTACACCTTC. Translating gives CAISEVQLGNYGYTF.

The chain recombines TRBV4-3 with TRBJ2-1; 7 positions match TRBD2. CDR3 size: 16 residues. Trimming removed 1 base from V and 4 bases from J; junction bases left unmatched: 7. CDR1 LGHNA and CDR2 YSLEER come from the germline V gene. CDR3 sequence: CASSQAGVAGYNEQFF. As DNA, the CDR3 is TGCGCCAGCAGCCAAGCGGGGGTAGCGGGTTACAATGAGCAGTTCTTC.

The rearrangement links TRBV7-8 to TRBJ2-5; TRBD1 might be the D (5 bases). The CDR3 has 15 amino acids. The germline V gene has CDR1 SGHVS and CDR2 FQNEAQ. Trimming took off 5 bases at V and 3 bases at J, with 16 bases between the two ends. CDR3 in DNA: TGTGCCAGCAGCACCCGCCGACTGGACAAAGAGACCCAGTACTTC. It yields the protein CASSTRRLDKETQYF.

In its sample, this clonotype was seen a few times. The CDR3 loop reads CASSPGGIDTQYF. In DNA form, the CDR3 reads TGTGCCAGCAGCCCTGGGGGGATCGATACGCAGTATTTT. V and J are TRBV7-3 and TRBJ2-3; TRBD2 is a possible D gene (6 bases). Germline V gene sequence: CDR1 SGHTA, CDR2 FQGTGA. The germline V and J ends were trimmed by 5 bases and 6 bases, with 12 bases remaining between them. The length of the CDR3 is 13 residues.

J is TRBJ2-3 and V is TRBV6-6; possible D gene TRBD1, 6 bases. Germline CDR1 is MNHNY and CDR2 is SVGAGI (reference sequence). CDR3 length equals 14 residues. V was cut by 3 bases and J by 2 bases, with 9 bases left in between. The CDR3 DNA follows: TGTGCCAGCAGTTATGGACAGCACACAGATACGCAGTATTTT. Amino acids: CASSYGQHTDTQYF.

This clonotype occurred a few times. The rearrangement joins TRBV5-5 to TRBJ1-6; no clear D. V was cut by 2 bases and J by 7 bases, with 4 bases left in between. Germline V gives CDR1 SGHKS, CDR2 YYEKEE (reference sequence). The CDR3 extends over 12 amino acids. The CDR3 DNA follows: TGTGCCAGCAGCTTAATAAATTCACCCCTCCACTTT. Amino acid sequence: CASSLINSPLHF.

The chain couples TRBV7-9 to TRBJ1-1; D uncertain. The CDR3 length is 12 residues. V dropped 5 bases and J dropped 3 bases, with 7 bases sitting between them. Germline V gene data show CDR1 as SEHNR and CDR2 as FQNEAQ (reference sequence). The CDR3 nucleotides read TGTGCCAGCAGCGTCATGTACACTGAAGCTTTCTTT. It is translated as CASSVMYTEAFF.

This clonotype was counted at least ten times. The genes are TRBV11-2 and TRBJ2-1, with 9 bases fitting TRBD2. Trimming cost V 4 bases and J 5 bases; bases outside gene matches: 9. Germline V gene data show CDR1 as SGHAT and CDR2 as FQNNGV. This CDR3 spans 16 amino acids. Here the CDR3 reads CASSSLAGTINNEQFF. CDR3 nucleotides: TGTGCCAGCAGCTCTCTAGCGGGGACGATCAACAATGAGCAGTTCTTC.

DNA for the CDR3: TGTGCCAGCAGCCAAGATCTTCGGTTAAACTCTGGAAACACCATATATTTT. Protein: CASSQDLRLNSGNTIYF. The genes are TRBV4-2 and TRBJ1-3, with D hard to call. Trimming cost V 0 bases and J 0 bases, with 12 bases left between them. Per the germline V gene, CDR1 is LGHNA and CDR2 is YNFKEQ. This CDR3 has 17 amino acids.

This clonotype showed up many times. This sequence joins TRBV7-2 and TRBJ2-3, with no clear D. V gave up 5 bases and J gave up 2 bases, with 11 bases separating them. Germline CDR1 reads SGHTA; CDR2 reads FQGNSA. The CDR3 extends over 14 amino acids. The CDR3, as DNA: TGTGCCAGCAGCCGTCGGGTGCACACAGATACGCAGTATTTT. Its translation: CASSRRVHTDTQYF.

This clonotype has a handful of counts. The CDR3 nucleotides read TGTGCCAGTAGTACCCCGCCTCAGGAGCAGTTCTTC. Its translation: CASSTPPQEQFF. The chain joins TRBV19 to TRBJ2-1; D gene ambiguous. The germline V and J ends were trimmed by 4 bases and 10 bases, with 11 bases remaining between them. From germline, CDR1 is LNHDA and CDR2 SQIVND (reference sequence). The CDR3 has 12 residues. The full variable domain, in which reference TRBV19 and TRBJ2-1 provide the parts outside the CDR3, is DGGITQSPKYLFRKEGQNVTLSCEQNLNHDAMYWYRQDPGQGLRLIYYSQIVNDFQKGDIAEGYSVSREKKESFPLTVTSAQKNPTAFYLCASSTPPQEQFFGPGTRLTVL.

This clonotype occurred many times. The V call is TRBV18, the J call TRBJ2-6; no firm D call. The V end was cut by 8 bases, the J end by 0 bases, with 5 bases between. Germline assignment: CDR1 KGHSH and CDR2 LQKENI. This CDR3 comprises 13 residues. CDR3 in DNA: TGTGCCAGCAGCCCCTCTGGGGCCAACGTCCTGACTTTC. Encoded protein: CASSPSGANVLTF.

The chain has TRBV4-2 and TRBJ1-2, with 8 bases aligning to TRBD1. Looked up from germline, CDR1 is LGHNA and CDR2 is YNFKEQ. The CDR3 runs 14 residues. V trimming: 4 bases; J trimming: 5 bases; junction bases outside the gene matches: 6. The CDR3 is CASSRQGARYGYTF. As DNA, the CDR3 is TGTGCCAGCAGCCGGCAGGGGGCACGGTATGGCTACACCTTC.

This clonotype appeared a few times. V is TRBV5-1 and J is TRBJ2-3; 8 bases map to TRBD2. Germline CDR1 is SGHRS and CDR2 is YFSETQ. There are 20 residues in the CDR3. Unmatched junction bases numbered 20, after V lost 3 bases and J lost 2 bases. Here the CDR3 reads CASSSFHKSSAGGLTDTQYF. DNA for the CDR3: TGCGCCAGCAGCTCCTTTCATAAGTCTTCCGCGGGGGGCCTCACAGATACGCAGTATTTT.

This clonotype has more than one count but fewer than ten. The chain joins TRBV10-3 to TRBJ2-7, with D perhaps TRBD2 (5 bases). The germline V and J ends were trimmed by 6 bases and 0 bases, with 9 bases remaining between them. The CDR3 loop spans 13 amino acids. Looked up from germline, CDR1 is ENHRY and CDR2 is SYGVKD. This CDR3 is CAIRGVGSYEQYF. In nucleotides, the CDR3 is TGTGCCATCAGGGGAGTTGGCTCCTACGAGCAGTACTTC.

This clonotype was seen many times. This chain connects TRBV20-1 to TRBJ2-5; D not certain. CDR3 length: 10 residues. Trimming cost V 4 bases and J 4 bases, with 4 bases left between them. Germline CDR1 reads DFQATT; CDR2 reads SNEGSKA (reference sequence). The CDR3 loop is CSATRETQYF. Here the CDR3 DNA reads TGCAGTGCTACCCGAGAGACCCAGTACTTC.

The chain recombines TRBV2 with TRBJ1-1; D call uncertain. CDR1 and CDR2 from the germline V gene are SNHLY and FYNNEI. The CDR3 has 13 residues. Trimming shortened V by 8 bases and J by 0 bases, and 10 bases separated the two germline ends. The CDR3 DNA reads TGTGCCAGCTGTAAAAGCCTGAACACTGAAGCTTTCTTT. As protein: CASCKSLNTEAFF. Combining the CDR3 with reference TRBV2 and TRBJ1-1 gives the whole variable domain EPEVTQTPSHQVTQMGQEVILRCVPISNHLYFYWYRQILGQKVEFLVSFYNNEISEKSEIFDDQFSVERPDGSNFTLKIRSTKLEDSAMYFCASCKSLNTEAFFGQGTRLTVV.

This chain connects TRBV27 to TRBJ2-3; TRBD2 might be the D (6 bases). The CDR3 extends over 13 amino acids. Germline lookup yields CDR1 MNHEY and CDR2 SMNVEV (reference sequence). V was pared by 7 bases and J by 4 bases, with 12 bases between. This CDR3 reads CASMVTGADTQYF. Here the CDR3 DNA reads TGTGCCAGCATGGTAACGGGGGCAGATACGCAGTATTTT.

There are a few counts of this clonotype. The chain has TRBV7-9 and TRBJ2-7; no clear D gene. The V gene's germline CDR1 is SEHNR and CDR2 FQNEAQ (reference sequence). CDR3 length: 14 amino acids. Trimming removed 1 base at V and 4 bases at J, with 11 bases between. The DNA of the CDR3 is TGTGCCAGCAGCTTAGGGGGAATGGTGTACGAGCAGTACGTC. Protein sequence: CASSLGGMVYEQYV.